This T cell receptor beta chain was sequenced during a study of response to subunit inactivated influenza vaccine. Study conclusions and caveats: New T cells are recruited in small numbers by each seasonal influenza vaccination, according to the authors' suggestion.

This clonotype appeared a few times. The antigen is not known. This CDR3 has 15 amino acids. J was trimmed by 3 bases and V by 5 bases; bases with no gene match: 7. Germline V gene data show CDR1 as MGHRA and CDR2 as YSYEKL. One entry per CDR3 protein, called by TCRdb with MiXCR from the RT-PCR reads. The data show 650,000 to 850,000 distinct CDR3 sequences, 14% seen once. The receptor's source is a man aged 50 to 60 who received an inactivated influenza vaccine. The chain uses TRBV4-1 and TRBJ2-1; TRBD2 matches 7 bases. The material was PBMCs from blood, obtained less than 15 days before vaccination. The CDR3 loop is CASSDGGSVYNEQFF. As DNA, the CDR3 is TGCGCCAGCAGCGACGGCGGGAGTGTCTACAATGAGCAGTTCTTC.